The 3 T cell receptor beta chains below all came from one sample that was sequenced in a study of CD8+CD57+ T cells in acquired aplastic anemia. Genomic DNA, the template, was used for profiling of the TCR beta VDJ and CDR3. TCRdb reprocessed the reads via MiXCR and lists one record per CDR3 protein. The table includes about 140,000 distinct CDR3 sequences, 41% detected once. Sequenced input: sorted CD4+, CD8+, or CD8+CD57+ T cells (not recorded which) from PBMCs. The source is a human donor in good health, serving as a control.

The chain is built from TRBV5-4 and TRBJ1-2; D remains unclear. The CDR3 is 12 residues long. Germline V gene sequence: CDR1 SGHNT, CDR2 YYREEE (reference sequence). V gave up 2 bases and J gave up 8 bases, with 10 bases separating them. The CDR3 sequence is CASSFTSKGYTF. Written as DNA, the CDR3 is TGTGCCAGCAGCTTTACATCCAAGGGCTACACCTTC.

This clonotype was seen repeatedly, ten times or more. The chain joins TRBV24-1 to TRBJ1-2, with D possibly being TRBD1 (5 bases). In germline, CDR1 is KGHDR, CDR2 SFDVKD. The V end lost 3 bases, the J end lost 7 bases, and 14 bases lay between the germline ends. The CDR3 extends over 14 amino acids. The CDR3 sequence: CATSDRDHVAGYTF. The CDR3 region has the DNA TGTGCCACCAGTGATCGGGACCATGTTGCTGGCTACACCTTC.

Many counts were recorded for this clonotype. CDR3 sequence: CASSPRRGGETQYF. The CDR3 DNA follows: TGTGCCAGCAGCCCGCGCAGGGGTGGGGAGACCCAGTACTTC. The V gene is TRBV11-2, the J gene TRBJ2-5; perhaps TRBD1 as D (6 bases). Germline CDR1 SGHAT, CDR2 FQNNGV. V was trimmed by 5 bases and J by 5 bases, leaving 15 bases between them. CDR3 length: 14 residues.